Listed below are T cell receptor beta chains from one sample, sequenced in a study of cytomegalovirus exposure and HLA in healthy donors. The protocol was immunoSEQ multiplex PCR, while the TCRdb copy is restricted to in-frame clones and leaves out a portion. The table includes about 190,000 clones, less than 85% detected once. The sequencing input was PBMCs. The receptor set was obtained from a man in his thirties or forties in good health and CMV-seropositive. Both conserved end residues are part of each CDR3. The D gene is left open where the match is weak. Clone size appears in some rows only: once, few, many, or a class for an expanded clone.

J: TRBJ2-6
D: TRBD1
size: .
V: TRBV23-1
DNA: TGCGCCAGCAGTCAATCGATTGAGGACAGGGCGGGGGCCAACGTCCTGACTTTC
CDR3: CASSQSIEDRAGANVLTF

J: TRBJ2-2
D: TRBD2
size: few
V: TRBV4-1
DNA: TGCGCCAGCAGCCAACCGGGACTAGCGGGAGGAAGGAACACCGGGGAGCTGTTTTTT
CDR3: CASSQPGLAGGRNTGELFF

J: TRBJ2-7
D: TRBD2
size: .
V: TRBV28
DNA: TGTGCCAGCACGCCGGGACTAGGTTCCGCTCGCGAGCAGTACTTC
CDR3: CASTPGLGSAREQYF

J: TRBJ1-4
D: .
size: once
V: TRBV7-2
DNA: TGTGCCAGCAGCTTAGAACCGGGGTGGGGAAATCGCGAAAAACTGTTTTTT
CDR3: CASSLEPGWGNREKLFF

J: TRBJ2-2
D: .
size: .
V: TRBV10-3
DNA: TGTGCCATCAGTGTTAGAGACACCGGGGAGCTGTTTTTT
CDR3: CAISVRDTGELFF

J: TRBJ1-4
D: TRBD1
size: .
V: TRBV4-3
DNA: TGCGCCAGCAGCCTCTCCGGGACAGCGAATGAAAAACTGTTTTTT
CDR3: CASSLSGTANEKLFF

J: TRBJ2-7
D: TRBD1
size: .
V: TRBV9
DNA: TGTGCCAGCAGCCCCCTCGGGACAGACTCCTACGAGCAGTACTTC
CDR3: CASSPLGTDSYEQYF

J: TRBJ1-1
D: .
size: .
V: TRBV21-1
DNA: TGTGCCAGCACCTCAAACGAGGGTAGAGACACTGAAGCTTTCTTT
CDR3: CASTSNEGRDTEAFF

J: TRBJ1-1
D: TRBD1
size: .
V: TRBV7-6
DNA: TGTGCCAGCAGCCGGGGACAGGCGAACACTGAAGCTTTCTTT
CDR3: CASSRGQANTEAFF

J: TRBJ1-1
D: .
size: .
V: TRBV30
DNA: TGTGCCTGGAGTCGAAACGATTGGCTGAACACTGAAGCTTTCTTT
CDR3: CAWSRNDWLNTEAFF

J: TRBJ2-5
D: .
size: .
V: TRBV15
DNA: TGTGCCACCAGCAGAGACAGGGCCCAAGAGACCCAGTACTTC
CDR3: CATSRDRAQETQYF

J: TRBJ2-2
D: .
size: .
V: TRBV7-3
DNA: TGTGCCAGCAGCCTCTCTTCTACGCCCGGGGAGCTGTTTTTT
CDR3: CASSLSSTPGELFF

J: TRBJ1-5
D: .
size: once
V: TRBV18
DNA: TGTGCCAGCTCAGGACAGCACAATCAGCCCCAGCATTTT
CDR3: CASSGQHNQPQHF

J: TRBJ2-7
D: .
size: .
V: TRBV25-1
DNA: TGTGCCAGCAGTGAATGGGCCGAGCAGTACTTC
CDR3: CASSEWAEQYF

J: TRBJ2-1
D: TRBD1
size: .
V: TRBV7-2
DNA: TGTGCCAGCCACCGGGACAGGGCCACAAATGAGCAGTTCTTC
CDR3: CASHRDRATNEQFF

J: TRBJ2-7
D: TRBD2
size: .
V: TRBV9
DNA: TGTGCCAGCAGCGTAGCAGCGGGGGGCTTCTACGAGCAGTACTTC
CDR3: CASSVAAGGFYEQYF

J: TRBJ1-2
D: .
size: once
V: TRBV30
DNA: TGTGCCTGGAGTGTGGGCGCTGGCTACACCTTC
CDR3: CAWSVGAGYTF